This T cell receptor beta chain was observed in a study of blood T cell repertoires in COVID-19. Study summary: Sites in the United States, Italy and Spain provided acute and convalescent COVID-19 samples. PBMCs, B-cell-depleted T cells, or T cells provided the cDNA or gDNA that made up the material.

Per the original methods: Reference gene primers were amplified, and this amplification served to estimate nucleated cell counts. Generated by immunoSEQ multiplex PCR, the TCRdb table keeps only in-frame clones and is missing some. The V and J calls and clone size come from that table; D and trimming were worked out from the DNA. The sample records under 200,000 clones, approximately 90% being singletons. With 5 bases removed from V and 0 bases from J, the gap between germline ends came to 17 bases. The CDR3 consists of 18 residues. CDR1 and CDR2 from the germline V gene are MNHEY and SVGEGT. This TCR was sampled from a man between 50 and 59 years old who had recovered from COVID-19. The gene calls are TRBV6-2 or TRBV6-3 and TRBJ2-6; D perhaps matches TRBD1 (6 bases). The sequenced sample was peripheral blood. The CDR3 DNA reads as TGTGCCAGCAGTGTGCATGACAGGTCCCTCTCTGGGGCCAACGTCCTGACTTTC. As protein: CASSVHDRSLSGANVLTF.